This T cell receptor beta chain comes out of a study of T cell changes during pregnancy in multiple sclerosis. Only in-frame clones appear in the TCRdb table, and some are missing; sequencing was by immunoSEQ multiplex PCR. In the table there are some 60,000 clones, 80% to 90% of which are singletons. Germline V gene sequence: CDR1 LNHDA, CDR2 SQIVND (reference sequence). The CDR3 has 15 residues. After removal of 3 bases from V and 0 bases from J, the junction contained 2 bases not matched to a gene. This chain connects TRBV19 to TRBJ2-1, with 7 bases aligning to TRBD2. The clonotype was recovered from a human donor whose cells served as feeder cells for cultures in a pregnancy study. Material for sequencing was peripheral blood from another person, used as feeder cells. CDR3 nucleotide sequence: TGTGCCAGTAGTATGCCTAGCGGCTCCTACAATGAGCAGTTCTTC. Amino acids: CASSMPSGSYNEQFF.